The 25 T cell receptor beta chains listed next were all sequenced from one sample in a study of shared T cell receptors in the human thymus (dated by TCRdb to the early 2020s). Libraries were made using the immunoSEQ multiplex PCR assay. The table comes from immuneACCESS by way of TCRdb, which keeps in-frame sequences with V and J called. Part of the clones is missing from these tables; in studies checked, under half for an unresolved V gene and the rest for unknown reasons. The sample table shows over 350,000 clones, and over 90% are seen once. 0.015% to 0.02% of the sample is held by the ten biggest clonotypes. Sequencing used thymocytes. These receptors were collected from a human donor.

This rearrangement joins TRBV7-8 to TRBJ2-5, with 10 nucleotides matching TRBD1. V trimming: 4 bases; J trimming: 4 bases; junction bases outside the gene matches: 3. The germline V gene has CDR1 SGHVS and CDR2 FQNEAQ. There are 14 residues in the CDR3. For the CDR3, the DNA is TGTGCCAGCAGCTCGCGGACAGGGGGAGAGACCCAGTACTTC. It yields the protein CASSSRTGGETQYF.

This chain's CDR3 is CASSLLSDSYNEQFF. DNA for the CDR3: TGTGCCAGCAGTTTATTATCTGACTCCTACAATGAGCAGTTCTTC. The V and J genes are TRBV28 and TRBJ2-1; D is uncertain. Trimming shortened V by 1 base and J by 0 bases, and 7 bases separated the two germline ends. From germline, CDR1 is MDHEN and CDR2 SYDVKM. The CDR3 sequence is 15 residues long.

The CDR3 coding sequence is TGTGCCAGCAGTTTTAGACAGGGGGTCCATGGCTACACCTTC. This sequence encodes CASSFRQGVHGYTF. The J gene is TRBJ1-2, the V gene TRBV27; 9 nucleotides line up with TRBD1. CDR3 size: 14 residues. Germline CDR1 is MNHEY and CDR2 is SMNVEV (reference sequence). With 3 bases clipped from V and 6 bases from J, the junction kept 5 bases outside the gene matches.

J is TRBJ1-2 and V is TRBV7-6; the D is unclear. CDR3 size: 13 residues. Trimming shortened V by 4 bases and J by 8 bases, and 14 bases separated the two germline ends. Germline V lookup: CDR1 SGHVS, CDR2 FNYEAQ. The CDR3 DNA sequence: TGTGCCAGCAGCTCTAGAAAAGGGTACGGCTACACCTTC. Residues: CASSSRKGYGYTF.

The chain recombines TRBV6-1 with TRBJ2-5, with D possibly TRBD2 on 6 matching bases. This CDR3 has 15 residues. Germline lookup yields CDR1 MNHNS and CDR2 SASEGT. The ends were cut back, 3 bases at V and 2 bases at J, with 13 bases in the middle. The CDR3 reads CASSDSSGRQETQYF. In nucleotides, the CDR3 is TGTGCCAGCAGTGATTCCTCGGGGAGGCAAGAGACCCAGTACTTC.

This chain uses TRBV7-3 with TRBJ2-6, with D possibly TRBD1 on 6 matching bases. Germline V gene data show CDR1 as SGHTA and CDR2 as FQGTGA. The CDR3 runs to 17 residues. Trimming took off 11 bases at V and 0 bases at J, with 20 bases between the two ends. The CDR3 DNA sequence: TGTGCCCTCTCCCGCACAGGGACCCACTCTGGGGCCAACGTCCTGACTTTC. Translated: CALSRTGTHSGANVLTF.

The J gene is TRBJ2-2, the V gene TRBV27; D possibly corresponds to TRBD2 (5 bases). The V gene's germline CDR1 is MNHEY and CDR2 SMNVEV (reference sequence). This CDR3 has 15 residues. The germline V and J ends were trimmed by 6 bases and 0 bases, with 11 bases remaining between them. CDR3 nucleotides: TGTGCCAGCAGCCCTTGGACTTCGAACACCGGGGAGCTGTTTTTT. Its protein product is CASSPWTSNTGELFF.

V is TRBV7-2 and J is TRBJ2-6; 7 positions agree with TRBD1. The CDR3 sequence is 16 residues long. Trimming at V came to 5 bases and at J to 3 bases, leaving 7 bases not matched to a gene. Germline-derived CDR1 and CDR2 are SGHTA and FQGNSA. As DNA, the CDR3 is TGTGCCAGCAGCCCCTGGACAGGCAGTGGGGCCAACGTCCTGACTTTC. It encodes CASSPWTGSGANVLTF.

CDR3 amino acids: CASSEPRPTDTQYF. The CDR3 DNA follows: TGTGCCAGCAGTGAGCCCCGACCGACAGATACGCAGTATTTT. V gene TRBV6-4 combines with J gene TRBJ2-3; D is uncertain. The ends were cut back, 3 bases at V and 3 bases at J, with 10 bases in the middle. The CDR3 contains 14 residues. Germline V lookup: CDR1 MRHNA, CDR2 SNTAGT.

The chain recombines TRBV30 with TRBJ1-1, with 7 bases that match TRBD1. V dropped 2 bases and J dropped 5; count of bases not matched to a gene: 11. This CDR3 has 15 amino acids. Germline lookup yields CDR1 GTSNPN and CDR2 SVGIG (reference sequence). The CDR3 loop is CAWSPPGQLRTEAFF. The CDR3, as DNA: TGTGCCTGGAGTCCTCCGGGACAGCTGCGAACTGAAGCTTTCTTT.

J is TRBJ2-5 and V is TRBV18, with TRBD1 as a possible D gene (5 bases). CDR1 is KGHSH, CDR2 LQKENI, per germline. The CDR3 contains 15 residues. V lost 2 bases to trimming and J lost 3 bases, with 13 bases between them. This CDR3 reads CASSPRQGSEETQYF. Written as DNA, the CDR3 is TGTGCCAGCTCACCAAGGCAGGGCAGTGAAGAGACCCAGTACTTC.

The chain is built from TRBV11-3 and TRBJ2-3; D is ambiguous. Germline V lookup: CDR1 SGHNT, CDR2 YENEEA. V was clipped by 2 bases and J by 4 bases, with 7 bases between them. This CDR3 is built from 13 residues. The CDR3 is CASSLLVADTQYF. DNA for the CDR3: TGTGCCAGCAGCTTACTGGTCGCAGATACGCAGTATTTT.

The chain carries TRBV27 and TRBJ2-1, with 13 bases matching TRBD2. This CDR3 is 17 amino acids long. Germline CDR1 reads MNHEY; CDR2 reads SMNVEV (reference sequence). V was pared by 2 bases and J by 5 bases, with 6 bases of the junction left unmatched. CDR3 coding DNA: TGTGCCAGCAGTTTAGGCGAGACTAGCGGGAGGAACAATGAGCAGTTCTTC. Protein product: CASSLGETSGRNNEQFF.

This sequence joins TRBV27 and TRBJ2-7, with D possibly matching TRBD2 (6 bases). The CDR3 has 15 amino acids. The V and J ends lost 2 bases and 2 bases respectively, with 13 bases between them. The germline V gene encodes CDR1 MNHEY and CDR2 SMNVEV (reference sequence). The CDR3 nucleotides read TGTGCCAGCAGTTTAGTTGGAGGAGGGACCTACGAGCAGTACTTC. This codes for CASSLVGGGTYEQYF.

The chain joins TRBV9 to TRBJ2-1; 8 positions match TRBD2. Germline CDR1 is SGDLS and CDR2 is YYNGEE. Trimming cost V 5 bases and J 2 bases; bases outside gene matches: 9. The CDR3 is made up of 16 amino acids. The CDR3 here is CASSLERAGAYNEQFF. In DNA, the CDR3 is TGTGCCAGCAGTTTAGAGAGAGCGGGGGCCTACAATGAGCAGTTCTTC.

This clone was observed a single time. The chain joins TRBV9 to TRBJ2-7; D gene uncertain. This CDR3 has 15 amino acids. Trimming took 0 bases from V and 2 from J, leaving 12 bases between them. From germline, CDR1 is SGDLS and CDR2 YYNGEE. The CDR3 sequence is CASSVGGDTTYEQYF. The CDR3 nucleotides are TGTGCCAGCAGCGTAGGCGGAGACACAACCTACGAGCAGTACTTC.

The V call is TRBV19, the J call TRBJ1-2, with D possibly TRBD1 on 6 matching bases. Germline V gene lookup returns CDR1 LNHDA and CDR2 SQIVND (reference sequence). V was clipped by 5 bases and J by 3 bases, with 16 bases between them. This CDR3 spans 15 amino acids. The CDR3 region is CASSPSRGGDYGYTF. The DNA for the CDR3 is TGTGCCAGTAGTCCGTCTAGGGGGGGGGACTATGGCTACACCTTC.

The chain combines TRBV7-2 with TRBJ2-3, with 7 bases matching TRBD2. The germline CDR1 and CDR2 sequences are SGHTA and FQGNSA. V was clipped by 5 bases and J by 4 bases; unmatched bases: 12. There are 16 residues in the CDR3. The CDR3, as DNA: TGTGCCAGCAGCCCCCAGGCGGGAGCTCTCTCAGATACGCAGTATTTT. This encodes CASSPQAGALSDTQYF.

V is TRBV6-1 and J is TRBJ1-5, with 10 bases aligning to TRBD1. Germline values: CDR1 MNHNS, CDR2 SASEGT. V shed 3 bases and J 0 bases; nucleotides not matched to a gene: 11. This CDR3 is 19 amino acids long. CDR3 sequence: CASSEWPGQGIYSNQPQHF. For the CDR3, the DNA is TGTGCCAGCAGTGAGTGGCCGGGACAGGGGATTTATAGCAATCAGCCCCAGCATTTT.

V usage is TRBV27 and J usage is TRBJ1-2; 9 positions agree with TRBD1. The CDR3 extends over 14 amino acids. Germline V gives CDR1 MNHEY, CDR2 SMNVEV (reference sequence). V gave up 3 bases and J gave up 3 bases; unmatched junction bases: 2. CDR3 amino acids: CASSFRTGDYGYTF. The DNA for the CDR3 is TGTGCCAGCAGTTTTAGGACAGGGGACTATGGCTACACCTTC.

The gene calls are TRBV4-2 and TRBJ2-1; D unresolved. Per the germline V gene, CDR1 is LGHNA and CDR2 is YNFKEQ. V lost 0 bases and J lost 2, with 11 bases in between. The CDR3 sequence is 16 residues long. The CDR3 region is CASSQDYGGPYNEQFF. CDR3 DNA: TGTGCCAGCAGCCAAGATTATGGCGGTCCCTACAATGAGCAGTTCTTC.

The CDR3 region is CASSSIPRVAGGGNEQFF. CDR3 nucleotide sequence: TGTGCCAGCAGCTCAATCCCTCGGGTAGCGGGAGGGGGCAATGAGCAGTTCTTC. The chain couples TRBV7-3 to TRBJ2-1; 11 nucleotides align to TRBD2. CDR1 and CDR2 from the germline V gene are SGHTA and FQGTGA. V trimming: 4 bases; J trimming: 6 bases; junction bases outside the gene matches: 14. The CDR3 runs to 18 residues.

For the CDR3, the DNA is TGTGCCAGTAGTATAGCAGGGGTAACTAATGAAAAACTGTTTTTT. Translation: CASSIAGVTNEKLFF. The chain recombines TRBV19 with TRBJ1-4; possible D gene TRBD1, 6 bases. The CDR3 covers 15 residues. The V gene lost 1 base and the J gene lost 1 base, with 7 bases spanning the gap. Germline V gives CDR1 LNHDA, CDR2 SQIVND (reference sequence).

The chain joins TRBV2 to TRBJ2-2, with 9 positions matching TRBD1. In germline, CDR1 is SNHLY, CDR2 FYNNEI. CDR3 size: 16 residues. Unmatched junction bases numbered 10, after V lost 7 bases and J lost 4 bases. CDR3 in amino acids: CASTVPGTGPTGELFF. The CDR3, as DNA: TGTGCCAGCACCGTCCCCGGGACAGGGCCCACCGGGGAGCTGTTTTTT.

This chain uses TRBV5-4 with TRBJ2-3, with D unresolved. The germline CDR1 and CDR2 sequences are SGHNT and YYREEE (reference sequence). Trimming shortened V by 3 bases and J by 0 bases, and 14 bases separated the two germline ends. This CDR3 has 16 residues. CDR3 DNA: TGTGCCAGCAGCTCACCAAAGAACGCTAGCACAGATACGCAGTATTTT. Protein product: CASSSPKNASTDTQYF.